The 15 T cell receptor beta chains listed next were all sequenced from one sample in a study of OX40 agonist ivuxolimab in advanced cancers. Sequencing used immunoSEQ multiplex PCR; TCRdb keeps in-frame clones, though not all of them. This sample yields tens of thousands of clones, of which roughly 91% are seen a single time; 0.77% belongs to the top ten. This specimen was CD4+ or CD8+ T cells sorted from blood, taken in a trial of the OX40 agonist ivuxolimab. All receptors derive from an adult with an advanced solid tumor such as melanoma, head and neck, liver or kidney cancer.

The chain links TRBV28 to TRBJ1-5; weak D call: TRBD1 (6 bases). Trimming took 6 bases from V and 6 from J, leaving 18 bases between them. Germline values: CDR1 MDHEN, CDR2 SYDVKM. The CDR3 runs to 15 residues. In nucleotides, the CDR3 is TGTGCCAGCAGCCTGTTGGCCGGGGGCGGTCAGCCCCAGCATTTT. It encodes CASSLLAGGGQPQHF.

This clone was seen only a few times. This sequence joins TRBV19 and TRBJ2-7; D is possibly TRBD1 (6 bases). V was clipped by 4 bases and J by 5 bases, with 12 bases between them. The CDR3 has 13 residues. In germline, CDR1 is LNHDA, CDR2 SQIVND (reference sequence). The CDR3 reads CASSNPAGDEQYF. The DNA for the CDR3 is TGTGCCAGTAGTAATCCGGCAGGGGACGAGCAGTACTTC.

This CDR3 is CASSAGGYGYTF. The CDR3 nucleotides are TGTGCCAGTTCCGCAGGCGGCTATGGCTACACCTTC. The rearrangement uses TRBV5-8 and TRBJ1-2; the D is unclear. The CDR3 spans 12 residues. Deletions cut 8 bases from V and 4 bases from J, with 12 bases between. Per germline, CDR1 SGHTS and CDR2 YDEGEE.

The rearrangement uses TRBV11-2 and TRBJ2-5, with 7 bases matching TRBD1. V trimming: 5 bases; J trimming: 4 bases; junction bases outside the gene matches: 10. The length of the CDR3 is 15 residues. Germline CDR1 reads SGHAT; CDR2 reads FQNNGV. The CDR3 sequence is CASSTLTGSGETQYF. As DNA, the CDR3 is TGTGCCAGCAGCACACTGACAGGGTCGGGAGAGACCCAGTACTTC.

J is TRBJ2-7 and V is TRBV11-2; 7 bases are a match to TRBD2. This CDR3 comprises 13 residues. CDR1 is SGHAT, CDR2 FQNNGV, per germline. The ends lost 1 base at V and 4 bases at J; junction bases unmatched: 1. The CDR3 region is CASSLGGLYEQYF. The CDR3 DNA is TGTGCCAGCAGCTTAGGGGGACTATACGAGCAGTACTTC.

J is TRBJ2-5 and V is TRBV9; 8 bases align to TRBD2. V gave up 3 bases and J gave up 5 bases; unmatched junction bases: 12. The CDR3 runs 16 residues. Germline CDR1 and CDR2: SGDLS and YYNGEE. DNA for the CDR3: TGTGCCAGCAGCGCAAATCCGGGGGGGCGGCCCGAGACCCAGTACTTC. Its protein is CASSANPGGRPETQYF.

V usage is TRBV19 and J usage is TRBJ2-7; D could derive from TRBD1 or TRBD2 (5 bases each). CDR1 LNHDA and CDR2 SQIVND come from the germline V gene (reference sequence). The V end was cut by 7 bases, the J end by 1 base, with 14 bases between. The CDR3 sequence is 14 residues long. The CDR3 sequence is CASTGTAFSYEQYF. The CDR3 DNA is TGTGCCAGTACCGGGACCGCGTTTTCCTACGAGCAGTACTTC.

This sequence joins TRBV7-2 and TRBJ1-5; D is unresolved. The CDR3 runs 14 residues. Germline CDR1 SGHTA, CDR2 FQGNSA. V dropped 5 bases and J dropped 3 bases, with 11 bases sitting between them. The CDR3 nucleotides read TGTGCCAGCAGCCAAGGACTCGACAATCAGCCCCAGCATTTT. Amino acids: CASSQGLDNQPQHF.

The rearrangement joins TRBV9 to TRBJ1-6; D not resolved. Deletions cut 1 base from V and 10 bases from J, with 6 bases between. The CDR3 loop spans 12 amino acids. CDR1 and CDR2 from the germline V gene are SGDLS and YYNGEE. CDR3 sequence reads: CASSVQDSPLHF. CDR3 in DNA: TGTGCCAGCAGCGTACAGGACTCACCCCTCCACTTT. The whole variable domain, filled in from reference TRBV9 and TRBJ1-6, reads DSGVTQTPKHLITATGQRVTLRCSPRSGDLSVYWYQQSLDQGLQFLIQYYNGEERAKGNILERFSAQQFPDLHSELNLSSLELGDSALYFCASSVQDSPLHFGNGTRLTVT.

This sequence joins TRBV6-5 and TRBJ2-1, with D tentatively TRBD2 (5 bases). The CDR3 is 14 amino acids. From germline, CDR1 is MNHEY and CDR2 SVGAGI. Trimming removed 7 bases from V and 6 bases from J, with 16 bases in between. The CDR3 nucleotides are TGTGCCAGCACTAGCCCAGGAGGAGGCAATGAGCAGTTCTTC. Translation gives CASTSPGGGNEQFF.

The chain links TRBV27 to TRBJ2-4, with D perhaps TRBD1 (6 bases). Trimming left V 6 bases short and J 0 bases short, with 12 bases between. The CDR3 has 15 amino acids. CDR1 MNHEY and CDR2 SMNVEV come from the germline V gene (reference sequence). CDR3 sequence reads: CASRDTGLAKNIQYF. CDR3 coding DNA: TGTGCCAGCAGAGACACAGGGTTAGCCAAAAACATTCAGTACTTC.

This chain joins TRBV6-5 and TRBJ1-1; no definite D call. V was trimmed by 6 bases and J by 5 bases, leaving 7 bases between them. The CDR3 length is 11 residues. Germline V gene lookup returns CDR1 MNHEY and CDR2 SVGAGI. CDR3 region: CASRVGTEAFF. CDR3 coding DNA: TGTGCCAGCAGAGTGGGGACTGAAGCTTTCTTT.

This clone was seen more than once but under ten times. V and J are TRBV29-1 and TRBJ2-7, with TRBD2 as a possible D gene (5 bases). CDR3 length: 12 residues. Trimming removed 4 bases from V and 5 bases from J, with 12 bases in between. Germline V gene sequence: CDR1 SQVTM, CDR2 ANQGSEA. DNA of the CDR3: TGCAGCGTTGTCTCCCTGAGGGACGAGCAGTACTTC. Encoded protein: CSVVSLRDEQYF.

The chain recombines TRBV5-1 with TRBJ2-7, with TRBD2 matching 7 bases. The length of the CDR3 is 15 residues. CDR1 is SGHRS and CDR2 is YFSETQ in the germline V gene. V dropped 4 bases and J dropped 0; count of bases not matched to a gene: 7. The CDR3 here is CASSKDLAVSYEQYF. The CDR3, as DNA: TGCGCCAGCAGCAAGGACCTAGCGGTCTCCTACGAGCAGTACTTC.

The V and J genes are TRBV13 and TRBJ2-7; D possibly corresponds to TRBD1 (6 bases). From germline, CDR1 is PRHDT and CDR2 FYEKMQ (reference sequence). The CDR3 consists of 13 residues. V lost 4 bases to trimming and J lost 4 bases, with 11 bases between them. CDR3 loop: CASSSTGQYEQYF. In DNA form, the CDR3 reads TGTGCCAGCAGCTCTACCGGACAGTACGAGCAGTACTTC.